One and the same sample provided the 20 T cell receptor beta chains below, sequenced in a study of T cell repertoires in cytomegalovirus infection. TCRdb ran MiXCR on the reads and lists one entry per CDR3 protein. This table has about 360,000 distinct CDR3 sequences, approximately 18% appearing once. The sequenced sample was PBMCs. The source is a human donor in good health (CMV status not recorded). Some clones in this sample may be carry-over from other donors' samples.

This clonotype was counted a single time. The chain uses TRBV2 and TRBJ1-4, with unresolved D. Trimming left V 7 bases short and J 8 bases short, with 14 bases between. This CDR3 contains 13 residues. Germline V lookup: CDR1 SNHLY, CDR2 FYNNEI. CDR3: CASTWEALEKLFF. The CDR3 coding sequence is TGTGCCAGCACCTGGGAGGCTTTGGAAAAACTGTTTTTT. Together with reference TRBV2 and TRBJ1-4, the CDR3 gives the full variable domain: EPEVTQTPSHQVTQMGQEVILRCVPISNHLYFYWYRQILGQKVEFLVSFYNNEISEKSEIFDDQFSVERPDGSNFTLKIRSTKLEDSAMYFCASTWEALEKLFFGSGTQLSVL.

The chain is built from TRBV7-2 and TRBJ1-1; D unresolved. CDR1 is SGHTA, CDR2 FQGNSA, per germline. The CDR3 is 14 amino acids. V lost 2 bases and J 1 base, leaving 8 bases between the germline ends. The DNA of the CDR3 is TGTGCCAGCAGCTTACTCCCTGAGAACACTGAAGCTTTCTTT. Translation: CASSLLPENTEAFF.

This clonotype was seen only a few times. This chain joins TRBV6-2 or TRBV6-3 and TRBJ1-1, with unresolved D. Trimming stripped 5 bases from V and 4 bases from J, with 14 bases between. From germline, CDR1 is MNHEY and CDR2 SVGEGT. The CDR3 contains 14 residues. The CDR3 bases are TGTGCCAGCAGTATGCTCGGGAAGGGCACTGAAGCTTTCTTT. It codes for CASSMLGKGTEAFF.

This clonotype came up many times. The CDR3 loop is CASSTPEGRGTQYF. CDR3 DNA: TGTGCCAGCAGTACTCCCGAGGGGAGGGGGACGCAGTATTTT. The chain is built from TRBV28 and TRBJ2-3, with D possibly TRBD2 on 7 matching bases. This CDR3 is 14 amino acids long. Trimming removed 5 bases from V and 9 bases from J, with 18 bases in between. Per germline, CDR1 MDHEN and CDR2 SYDVKM.

This clonotype was counted many times. The genes are TRBV4-1 and TRBJ2-5; a weak D match, TRBD2 (6 bases). Germline CDR1 and CDR2: MGHRA and YSYEKL. V was shortened by 3 bases and J by 4 bases, with 9 bases between the two germline ends. The CDR3 extends over 13 amino acids. The CDR3, as DNA: TGCGCCAGCAGCCAGACTAGGGGAGAGACCCAGTACTTC. It encodes CASSQTRGETQYF.

The J gene is TRBJ1-2, the V gene TRBV25-1; 10 nucleotides align to TRBD1. CDR1 is MGHDK and CDR2 is SYGVNS in the germline V gene. The CDR3 is 15 residues long. V lost 6 bases to trimming and J lost 8 bases; unmatched junction nucleotides: 12. Written as DNA, the CDR3 is TGTGCCAGCAGCCCGACAGGGGGCGGGATGATGGGCTACACCTTC. It specifies CASSPTGGGMMGYTF.

Ten or more counts support this clonotype. This chain uses TRBV7-2 with TRBJ1-2; D remains unclear. Germline assignment: CDR1 SGHTA and CDR2 FQGNSA. V was clipped by 1 base and J by 4 bases, with 7 bases between them. This CDR3 region has 13 residues. The CDR3 reads CASSLDGSYGYTF. The CDR3 region has the DNA TGTGCCAGCAGCTTAGATGGCAGCTATGGCTACACCTTC.

A single count supports this clonotype. V is TRBV3-1 and J is TRBJ2-5; 11 bases match TRBD2. The V segment lost 5 bases and the J segment 5 bases; nucleotides outside the gene matches: 7. The germline CDR1 and CDR2 sequences are LGHDT and YNNKEL (reference sequence). This CDR3 has 15 amino acids. CDR3 in amino acids: CASSSIAGGLETQYF. CDR3 coding DNA: TGTGCCAGCAGCTCGATAGCGGGAGGGTTGGAGACCCAGTACTTC.

This clonotype has ten or more counts. The J gene is TRBJ2-5, the V gene TRBV7-2, with D possibly being TRBD1 (6 bases). The germline V gene encodes CDR1 SGHTA and CDR2 FQGNSA. The CDR3 extends over 14 amino acids. V lost 5 bases, J lost 5 bases, and 15 bases lay in between. CDR3 region: CASSLNRVGETQYF. The CDR3, as DNA: TGTGCCAGCAGCCTGAACAGGGTTGGGGAGACCCAGTACTTC.

V is TRBV19 and J is TRBJ2-5; 7 nucleotides match TRBD2. In germline, CDR1 is LNHDA, CDR2 SQIVND (reference sequence). J lost 2 bases, V lost 3 bases, and 3 bases had no gene match. The CDR3 covers 14 residues. The CDR3 DNA follows: TGTGCCAGTAGTATTGGCGGGGGTCAAGAGACCCAGTACTTC. Its translation is CASSIGGGQETQYF.

This clonotype was found a few times. V usage is TRBV6-2 or TRBV6-3 and J usage is TRBJ1-2; the D is unclear. This CDR3 spans 11 amino acids. The ends were cut back, 7 bases at V and 5 bases at J, with 8 bases in the middle. Germline values: CDR1 MNHEY, CDR2 SVGEGT. The CDR3 DNA sequence: TGTGCCAGCACCGATAGATATGGCTACACCTTC. This sequence encodes CASTDRYGYTF.

The chain has TRBV7-9 and TRBJ2-5, with TRBD2 matching over 11 bases. The germline CDR1 and CDR2 sequences are SEHNR and FQNEAQ (reference sequence). CDR3 length equals 18 residues. The V gene end was trimmed by 1 base and the J gene end by 5 bases; junction bases not matched to a gene: 12. CDR3 sequence reads: CASSLGVSSGRSSETQYF. The CDR3 region has the DNA TGTGCCAGCAGCTTAGGTGTGTCTAGCGGGAGGTCTTCGGAGACCCAGTACTTC.

This chain joins TRBV25-1 and TRBJ2-6; tentatively, D is TRBD1 (6 bases). Germline-derived CDR1 and CDR2 are MGHDK and SYGVNS. The CDR3 has 14 residues. The V end lost 8 bases, the J end lost 4 bases, and 12 bases lay between the germline ends. The chain's CDR3 is CASRQEYGANVLTF. CDR3 DNA: TGTGCCAGCCGACAGGAGTACGGGGCCAACGTCCTGACTTTC.

This chain joins TRBV20-1 and TRBJ2-1; 9 bases fit TRBD2. Germline assignment: CDR1 DFQATT and CDR2 SNEGSKA (reference sequence). The CDR3 runs 17 residues. With 2 bases clipped from V and 1 base from J, the junction kept 9 bases outside the gene matches. CDR3 nucleotide sequence: TGCAGTGCTAGATTGCTAGGCGGGAGGGGTTCCTACAATGAGCAGTTCTTC. Translating gives CSARLLGGRGSYNEQFF.

Turning to this clonotype: This may be a read error, as it is one base from a much larger clone. The genes are TRBV5-6 and TRBJ1-1, with D maybe TRBD1 (5 bases). The CDR3 covers 13 residues. Germline values: CDR1 SGHDT, CDR2 YYEEEE. CDR3 in amino acids: CVSSDRMNTEAFF. The DNA for the CDR3 is TGTGTCAGCAGCGACAGAATGAACACTGAAGCTTTCTTT.

This clonotype was recorded many times. The chain recombines TRBV7-9 with TRBJ2-7; D remains unclear. Germline V CDR1 and CDR2: SEHNR, FQNEAQ (reference sequence). Trimming removed 3 bases at V and 6 bases at J, with 9 bases between. The CDR3 spans 12 residues. CDR3 coding DNA: TGTGCCAGCAGCTTGTGGGTTGGCGAGCAGTACTTC. It yields the protein CASSLWVGEQYF.

This clonotype was counted many times. The chain uses TRBV7-2 and TRBJ2-1; TRBD2 aligns across 9 bases. Losses at the gene ends were 5 bases for V and 6 bases for J; bases not matched to a gene: 17. This CDR3 comprises 18 residues. Germline CDR1 and CDR2: SGHTA and FQGNSA. This CDR3 reads CASSQRWGSGSLGNEQFF. The CDR3 region has the DNA TGTGCCAGCAGCCAGCGATGGGGTAGCGGGAGTCTTGGCAATGAGCAGTTCTTC.

The rearrangement uses TRBV27 and TRBJ1-1; the D gene is possibly TRBD1 (6 bases). This CDR3 spans 15 amino acids. Trimming removed 3 bases at V and 1 base at J, with 12 bases between. The germline V gene has CDR1 MNHEY and CDR2 SMNVEV (reference sequence). CDR3 DNA: TGTGCCAGCAGTTTCTACGGACAGAGGAACACTGAAGCTTTCTTT. It codes for CASSFYGQRNTEAFF.

The gene calls are TRBV20-1 and TRBJ2-3; the match to TRBD2 covers 7 bases. The length of the CDR3 is 14 residues. V was clipped by 2 bases and J by 5 bases; unmatched bases: 7. CDR1 and CDR2 (germline): DFQATT, SNEGSKA (reference sequence). The CDR3: CSARWSAGIDTQYF. The CDR3 region has the DNA TGCAGTGCTAGATGGTCAGCGGGGATAGATACGCAGTATTTT.

This chain connects TRBV7-1 to TRBJ1-6; D unclear. TRBV7-1 is labeled an ORF, and its function is uncertain. The CDR3 runs to 14 residues. The germline V and J ends were trimmed by 1 base and 10 bases, with 11 bases remaining between them. The CDR3 region is CASSSEAGRSPLHF. The CDR3 region has the DNA TGTGCCAGCAGCTCAGAGGCAGGAAGGTCACCCCTCCACTTT.